These 18 T cell receptor beta chains share one sample of origin, sequenced in a study of T cell changes during pregnancy in multiple sclerosis. Data came from immunoSEQ multiplex PCR; TCRdb stores just in-frame clones and leaves some out. The profile shows roughly 35,000 clones, approximately 92% of them singletons. Sequencing input: PBMCs (not recorded whether the cells were cultured). These receptor sequences come from a female donor with multiple sclerosis, enrolled in a pregnancy study.

This clone was detected only a few times. The chain recombines TRBV7-2 with TRBJ1-2, with 7 bases lining up with TRBD1. With 4 bases clipped from V and 7 bases from J, the junction kept 15 bases outside the gene matches. The CDR3 totals 16 residues. Per the germline V gene, CDR1 is SGHTA and CDR2 is FQGNSA. The CDR3 region is CASSYPSRGFRRGYTF. The CDR3 DNA follows: TGTGCCAGCAGCTATCCCTCCAGGGGGTTCCGGCGTGGCTACACCTTC.

This sequence joins TRBV14 and TRBJ2-2; D gene unclear. V shed 3 bases and J shed 3 bases, with 8 bases lying between them. The germline V gene has CDR1 SGHDN and CDR2 FVKESK. The CDR3 has 14 residues. Here the CDR3 reads CASSHARDTGELFF. The CDR3 nucleotides are TGTGCCAGCAGCCACGCACGTGACACCGGGGAGCTGTTTTTT.

This chain connects TRBV7-6 to TRBJ1-3; 10 nucleotides agree with TRBD1. Germline assignment: CDR1 SGHVS and CDR2 FNYEAQ. Germline trimming cut 1 base from V and 2 bases from J; bases unmatched to any gene: 5. The CDR3 length is 17 residues. CDR3 in amino acids: CASSLGTGTGAGNTIYF. The CDR3 region has the DNA TGTGCCAGCAGCTTAGGAACCGGGACAGGGGCTGGAAACACCATATATTTT.

This rearrangement joins TRBV4-3 to TRBJ2-3; 7 bases align to TRBD2. The V and J ends lost 1 base and 1 base, in that order; junction bases with no gene match: 8. Germline CDR1 is LGHNA and CDR2 is YSLEER. The CDR3 covers 17 residues. This CDR3 is CASSQGVRERGTDTQYF. CDR3 coding DNA: TGCGCCAGCAGCCAAGGTGTGCGGGAGAGGGGCACAGATACGCAGTATTTT.

The genes are TRBV19 and TRBJ2-3; no clear D. CDR3 size: 15 residues. Trimming took 6 bases from V and 6 from J, leaving 19 bases between them. Germline V lookup: CDR1 LNHDA, CDR2 SQIVND (reference sequence). The CDR3 loop is CASRSGGLFSDTQYF. The CDR3 region has the DNA TGTGCCAGTAGATCAGGCGGATTATTTTCTGATACGCAGTATTTT.

The chain recombines TRBV10-3 with TRBJ1-2; 7 bases fit TRBD1. V lost 1 base to trimming and J lost 5 bases; unmatched junction nucleotides: 13. There are 17 residues in the CDR3. Germline V CDR1 and CDR2: ENHRY, SYGVKD. CDR3 in DNA: TGTGCCATCAGTGAGTTCAGGGGGGACCGACGAACTTATGGCTACACCTTC. As protein: CAISEFRGDRRTYGYTF.

V gene TRBV5-1 combines with J gene TRBJ1-2, with D unclear. V was pared by 0 bases and J by 3 bases, with 6 bases between. Germline V CDR1 and CDR2: SGHRS, YFSETQ. This CDR3 is 13 amino acids long. CDR3 in amino acids: CASSLESYYGYTF. In DNA form, the CDR3 reads TGCGCCAGCAGCTTGGAAAGCTACTATGGCTACACCTTC.

The rearrangement uses TRBV9 and TRBJ2-3; no definite D call. The length of the CDR3 is 15 residues. V was shortened by 4 bases and J by 2 bases, with 14 bases between the two germline ends. Germline V lookup: CDR1 SGDLS, CDR2 YYNGEE. The CDR3 loop is CASSFSPRNTDTQYF. The CDR3 DNA follows: TGTGCCAGCAGCTTTAGCCCGCGGAACACAGATACGCAGTATTTT.

The genes are TRBV4-1 and TRBJ2-7, with D possibly being TRBD1 (6 bases). V lost 2 bases and J lost 6, with 17 bases in between. The CDR3 spans 15 residues. CDR1 MGHRA and CDR2 YSYEKL come from the germline V gene. CDR3 DNA: TGCGCCAGCAGCCAATTTTCCCAGGGGTCTCGCGAGCAGTACTTC. The encoded protein is CASSQFSQGSREQYF.

V usage is TRBV7-9 and J usage is TRBJ2-1; D is possibly TRBD2 (6 bases). This CDR3 has 15 amino acids. V was clipped by 5 bases and J by 4 bases, with 15 bases between them. Germline V gene data show CDR1 as SEHNR and CDR2 as FQNEAQ (reference sequence). The CDR3 nucleotides read TGTGCCAGCAGCCGGCGGGGATCTTTATACAATGAGCAGTTCTTC. Translated: CASSRRGSLYNEQFF.

The V call is TRBV6-1, the J call TRBJ1-2; D gene uncertain. This CDR3 is 13 amino acids long. Germline V CDR1 and CDR2: MNHNS, SASEGT. The ends were cut back, 3 bases at V and 4 bases at J, with 9 bases in the middle. Written as DNA, the CDR3 is TGTGCCAGCAGTGACCCGGGCCTCTATGGCTACACCTTC. It encodes CASSDPGLYGYTF.

This chain connects TRBV6-1 to TRBJ2-6; 7 nucleotides line up with TRBD2. CDR3 size: 17 residues. The germline CDR1 and CDR2 sequences are MNHNS and SASEGT. Unmatched junction bases numbered 8, after V lost 4 bases and J lost 2 bases. CDR3 nucleotide sequence: TGTGCCAGCAGTGTGCAGGGAGGGGAGCCTGGGGCCAACGTCCTGACTTTC. Translated, it gives CASSVQGGEPGANVLTF.

This clone came up a few times. This chain joins TRBV23-1 and TRBJ1-1, with 7 nucleotides matching TRBD1. TRBV23-1 is flagged as an ORF with uncertain function. V gave up 4 bases and J gave up 0 bases; unmatched junction bases: 14. CDR3 length equals 18 residues. CDR3 amino acids: CASSPRDDRVELNTEAFF. CDR3 sequence (DNA): TGCGCCAGCAGTCCGCGGGACGACAGGGTGGAATTGAACACTGAAGCTTTCTTT.

As regards this clone: Within the sample, other DNA sequences also encode this same CDR3. The rearrangement joins TRBV6-4 to TRBJ2-6; D is uncertain. CDR1 and CDR2 (germline): MRHNA, SNTAGT. Trimming removed 0 bases at V and 1 base at J, with 4 bases between. The CDR3 is made up of 15 amino acids. CDR3 sequence reads: CASSDSNSGANVLTF. CDR3 bases: TGTGCCAGCAGTGACTCGAATTCTGGGGCCAACGTCCTGACTTTC.

The chain links TRBV9 to TRBJ1-1; TRBD1 matches 8 bases. V lost 4 bases, J lost 6 bases, and 11 bases stayed unmatched. The CDR3 loop spans 15 amino acids. Germline assignment: CDR1 SGDLS and CDR2 YYNGEE. CDR3: CASSRRGRGQAEAFF. In DNA form, the CDR3 reads TGTGCCAGCAGCAGACGTGGCAGGGGGCAAGCTGAAGCTTTCTTT.

This clone came up once. The chain employs TRBV28 and TRBJ2-7; D gene uncertain. CDR1 and CDR2 from the germline V gene are MDHEN and SYDVKM. V was trimmed by 3 bases and J by 5 bases, leaving 5 bases between them. The CDR3 loop spans 11 amino acids. The CDR3: CASSLADEQYF. The CDR3 DNA reads as TGTGCCAGCAGTTTGGCGGACGAGCAGTACTTC.

V is TRBV7-9 and J is TRBJ2-7, with D possibly being TRBD1 (6 bases). This CDR3 spans 14 amino acids. V was cut by 4 bases and J by 4 bases, with 14 bases left in between. The germline V gene encodes CDR1 SEHNR and CDR2 FQNEAQ (reference sequence). For the CDR3, the DNA is TGTGCCAGCAGCTCAGACAGGTGGCCTTACGAGCAGTACTTC. This encodes CASSSDRWPYEQYF.

The chain combines TRBV19 with TRBJ1-1; D is uncertain. This CDR3 spans 11 amino acids. Per the germline V gene, CDR1 is LNHDA and CDR2 is SQIVND (reference sequence). V was clipped by 6 bases and J by 8 bases, with 10 bases between them. The CDR3 bases are TGTGCCAGTAGCCGGACCAGCGAAGCTTTCTTT. Translating it yields CASSRTSEAFF.